This T cell receptor (beta chain) was recovered during a study of shared clonotypes between healthy human individuals. This clone was picked up a small number of times. Other DNA sequences in this sample translate to the same CDR3. TCRdb's table, derived via immunoSEQ multiplex PCR, lists solely in-frame clones and lacks some. The data contain fewer than 400,000 clones, 74% of them singletons. The V gene's germline CDR1 is SNHLY and CDR2 FYNNEI. The CDR3 is 13 amino acids. V trimming: 8 bases; J trimming: 4 bases; junction bases outside the gene matches: 7. This TCR derives from a man aged 30 to 45 in good health. This rearrangement joins TRBV2 to TRBJ2-5; 7 bases map to TRBD1. The material sequenced was memory CD4+ T cells sorted from blood. Subset here: CD45RA-negative fraction. In nucleotides, the CDR3 is TGTGCCAGCTCAGGGGGTGGCGGAGAGACCCAGTACTTC. It codes for CASSGGGGETQYF.